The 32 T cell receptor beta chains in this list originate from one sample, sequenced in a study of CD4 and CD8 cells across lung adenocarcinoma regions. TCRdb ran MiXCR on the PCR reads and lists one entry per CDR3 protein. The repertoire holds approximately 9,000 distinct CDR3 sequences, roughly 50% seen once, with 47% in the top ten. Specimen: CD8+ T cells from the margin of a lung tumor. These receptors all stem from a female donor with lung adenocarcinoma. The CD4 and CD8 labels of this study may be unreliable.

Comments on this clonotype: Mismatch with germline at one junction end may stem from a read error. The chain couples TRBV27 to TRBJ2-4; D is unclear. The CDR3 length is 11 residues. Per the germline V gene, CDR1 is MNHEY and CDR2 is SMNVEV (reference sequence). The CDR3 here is CASGAKDIQYF. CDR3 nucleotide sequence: TGTGCCAGCGGTGCCAAAGACATTCAGTACTTC.

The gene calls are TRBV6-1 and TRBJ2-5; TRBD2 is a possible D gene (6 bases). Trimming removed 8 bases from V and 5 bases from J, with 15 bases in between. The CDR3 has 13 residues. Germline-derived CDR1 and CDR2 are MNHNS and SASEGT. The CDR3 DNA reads TGTGCCAGCTGCGGGAACTTGGGGGAGACCCAGTACTTC. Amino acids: CASCGNLGETQYF.

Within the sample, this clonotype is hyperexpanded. CDR3 nucleotide sequence: TGTGCCAGCAGCTCTCCGGGGACTAGCGGGACTTATGAGCAGTTCTTC. It specifies CASSSPGTSGTYEQFF. The chain carries TRBV27 and TRBJ2-1; 13 nucleotides line up with TRBD2. Germline assignment: CDR1 MNHEY and CDR2 SMNVEV (reference sequence). This CDR3 has 16 amino acids. Trimming cost V 6 bases and J 8 bases; bases outside gene matches: 10.

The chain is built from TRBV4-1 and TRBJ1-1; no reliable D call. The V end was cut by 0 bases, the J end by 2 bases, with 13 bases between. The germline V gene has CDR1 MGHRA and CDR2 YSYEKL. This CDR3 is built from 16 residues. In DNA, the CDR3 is TGCGCCAGCAGCCAAGAATATGTACGGATAAACACTGAAGCTTTCTTT. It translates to CASSQEYVRINTEAFF.

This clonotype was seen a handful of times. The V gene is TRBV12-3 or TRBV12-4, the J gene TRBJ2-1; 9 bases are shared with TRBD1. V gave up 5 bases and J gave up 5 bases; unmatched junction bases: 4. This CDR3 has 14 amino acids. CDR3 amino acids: CASSKTGGHNEQFF. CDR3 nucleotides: TGTGCCAGCAGTAAGACAGGGGGTCACAATGAGCAGTTCTTC.

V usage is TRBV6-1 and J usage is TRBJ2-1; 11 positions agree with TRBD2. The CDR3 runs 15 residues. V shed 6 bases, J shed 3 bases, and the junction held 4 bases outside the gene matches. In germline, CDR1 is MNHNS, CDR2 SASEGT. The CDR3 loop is CASRAGTSGYNEQFF. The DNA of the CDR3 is TGTGCCAGCAGGGCCGGGACTAGCGGCTACAATGAGCAGTTCTTC.

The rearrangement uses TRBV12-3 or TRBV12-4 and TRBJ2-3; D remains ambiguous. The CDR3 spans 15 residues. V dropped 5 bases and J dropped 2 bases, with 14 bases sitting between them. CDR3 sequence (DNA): TGTGCCAGCAGTCCCACATTGGATTCCACAGATACGCAGTATTTT. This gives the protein CASSPTLDSTDTQYF.

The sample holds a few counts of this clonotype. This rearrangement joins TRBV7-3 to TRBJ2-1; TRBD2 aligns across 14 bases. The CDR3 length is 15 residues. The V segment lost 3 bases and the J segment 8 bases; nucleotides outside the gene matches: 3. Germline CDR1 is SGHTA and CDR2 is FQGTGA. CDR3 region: CASSFGLAGGYEQFF. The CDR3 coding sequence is TGTGCCAGCAGCTTCGGACTAGCGGGAGGATATGAGCAGTTCTTC.

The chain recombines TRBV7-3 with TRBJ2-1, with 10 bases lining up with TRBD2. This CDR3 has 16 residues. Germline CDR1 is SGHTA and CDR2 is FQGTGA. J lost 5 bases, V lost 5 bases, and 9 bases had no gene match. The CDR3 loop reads CASSPSTSGKNNEQFF. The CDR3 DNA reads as TGTGCCAGCAGCCCCTCTACTAGCGGGAAAAACAATGAGCAGTTCTTC.

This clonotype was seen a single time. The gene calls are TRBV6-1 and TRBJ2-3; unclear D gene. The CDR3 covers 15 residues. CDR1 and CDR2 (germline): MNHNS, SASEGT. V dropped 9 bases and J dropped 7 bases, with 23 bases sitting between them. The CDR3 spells CARGPNVAIQNTQYF. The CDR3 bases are TGTGCCAGGGGCCCCAACGTTGCTATCCAAAATACGCAGTATTTT.

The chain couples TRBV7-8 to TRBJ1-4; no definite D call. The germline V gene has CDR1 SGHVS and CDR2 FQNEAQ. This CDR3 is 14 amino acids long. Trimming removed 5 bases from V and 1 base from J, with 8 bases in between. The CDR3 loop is CASSPVQTNEKLFF. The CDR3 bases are TGTGCCAGCAGCCCTGTGCAAACTAATGAAAAACTGTTTTTT.

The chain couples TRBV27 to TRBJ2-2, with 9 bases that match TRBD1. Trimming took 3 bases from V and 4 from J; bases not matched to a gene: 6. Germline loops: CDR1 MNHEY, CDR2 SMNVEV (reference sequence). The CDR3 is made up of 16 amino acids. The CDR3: CASSFRGQGRTGELFF. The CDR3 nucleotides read TGTGCCAGCAGTTTTAGGGGACAGGGTCGCACCGGGGAGCTGTTTTTT.

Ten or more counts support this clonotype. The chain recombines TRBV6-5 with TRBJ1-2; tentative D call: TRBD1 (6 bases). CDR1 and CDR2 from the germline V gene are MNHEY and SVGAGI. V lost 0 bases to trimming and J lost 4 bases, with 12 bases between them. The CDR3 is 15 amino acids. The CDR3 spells CASSYSTGRSYGYTF. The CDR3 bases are TGTGCCAGCAGTTACTCAACAGGGCGCTCCTATGGCTACACCTTC.

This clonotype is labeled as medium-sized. CDR3 in amino acids: CASSSLASRIEYEQYF. The CDR3 nucleotides read TGTGCCAGCAGTTCCCTGGCTAGTCGTATCGAATACGAGCAGTACTTC. The chain links TRBV27 to TRBJ2-5; D not resolved. The J call is in doubt because the DNA end fits TRBJ2-7 better. In germline, CDR1 is MNHEY, CDR2 SMNVEV (reference sequence). The CDR3 length is 16 residues.

The CDR3 is CASSRRYVGTGLDNYGYTF. CDR3 nucleotide sequence: TGTGCCAGCAGCCGAAGGTACGTGGGGACAGGGCTTGACAACTATGGCTACACCTTC. This rearrangement joins TRBV6-1 to TRBJ1-2, with TRBD1 matching 9 bases. Germline-derived CDR1 and CDR2 are MNHNS and SASEGT. CDR3 length: 19 amino acids. The trim removed 6 bases at V and 2 bases at J, leaving 19 bases unmatched.

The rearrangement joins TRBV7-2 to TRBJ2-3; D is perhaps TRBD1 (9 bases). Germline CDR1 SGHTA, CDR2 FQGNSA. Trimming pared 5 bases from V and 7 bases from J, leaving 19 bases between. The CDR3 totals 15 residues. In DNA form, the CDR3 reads TGTGCCAGCAGCCCGGGGGGGACAGGGTCTTATACGCAGTATTTT. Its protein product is CASSPGGTGSYTQYF.

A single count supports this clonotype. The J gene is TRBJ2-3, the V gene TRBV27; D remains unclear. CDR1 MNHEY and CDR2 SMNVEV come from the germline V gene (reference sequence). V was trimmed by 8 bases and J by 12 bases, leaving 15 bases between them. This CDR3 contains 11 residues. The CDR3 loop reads CASGATDIQYF. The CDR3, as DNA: TGTGCCAGCGGTGCCACAGATATTCAGTATTTT.

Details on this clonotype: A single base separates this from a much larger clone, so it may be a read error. The DNA for the CDR3 is TGTGCCAGCAGTTATGCTAGCGGGAGTCCTCAGTACTTC. Amino acids: CASSYASGSPQYF. J is TRBJ2-1 and V is TRBV6-5, with TRBD2 matching over 10 bases. The DNA matches TRBJ2-4 better at its end, which makes the J call doubtful. The CDR3 has 13 residues. Germline V gene lookup returns CDR1 MNHEY and CDR2 SVGAGI.

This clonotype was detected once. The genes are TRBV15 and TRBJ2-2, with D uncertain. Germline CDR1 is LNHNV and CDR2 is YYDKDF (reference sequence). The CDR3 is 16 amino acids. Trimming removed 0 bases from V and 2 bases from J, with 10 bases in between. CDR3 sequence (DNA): TGTGCCACCAGCAGAGATCGGATCGAAAACACCGGGGAGCTGTTTTTT. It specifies CATSRDRIENTGELFF.

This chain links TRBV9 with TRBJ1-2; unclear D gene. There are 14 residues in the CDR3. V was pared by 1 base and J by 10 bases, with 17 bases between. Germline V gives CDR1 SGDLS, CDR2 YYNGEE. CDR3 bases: TGTGCCAGCAGCGTATTCGGAAATAATGGTGCCTACACCTTC. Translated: CASSVFGNNGAYTF.

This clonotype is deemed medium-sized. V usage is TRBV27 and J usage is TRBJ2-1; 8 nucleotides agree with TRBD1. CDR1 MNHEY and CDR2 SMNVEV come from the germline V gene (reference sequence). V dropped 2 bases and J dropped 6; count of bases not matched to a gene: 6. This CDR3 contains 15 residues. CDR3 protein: CASSLKTGAINEQFF. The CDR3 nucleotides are TGTGCCAGCAGTTTAAAGACAGGGGCGATCAATGAGCAGTTCTTC.

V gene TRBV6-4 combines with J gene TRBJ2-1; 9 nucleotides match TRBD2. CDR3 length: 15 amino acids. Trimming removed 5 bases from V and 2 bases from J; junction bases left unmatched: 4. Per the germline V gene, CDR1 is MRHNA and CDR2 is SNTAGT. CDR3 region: CASSRLADPYNEQFF. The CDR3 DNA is TGTGCCAGCAGTCGACTAGCGGACCCCTACAATGAGCAGTTCTTC.

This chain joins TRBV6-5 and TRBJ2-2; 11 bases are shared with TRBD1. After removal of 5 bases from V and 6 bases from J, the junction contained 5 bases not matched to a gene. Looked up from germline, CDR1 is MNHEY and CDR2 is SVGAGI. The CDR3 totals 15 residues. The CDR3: CASSHGTGGPGELFF. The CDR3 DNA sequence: TGTGCCAGCAGTCACGGGACAGGGGGTCCCGGGGAGCTGTTTTTT.

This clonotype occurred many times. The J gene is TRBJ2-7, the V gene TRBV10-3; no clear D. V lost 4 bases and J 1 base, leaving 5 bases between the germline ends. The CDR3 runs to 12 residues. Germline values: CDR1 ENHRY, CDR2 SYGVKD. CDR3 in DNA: TGTGCCATCAGTGTAAATTCCTACGAGCAGTACTTC. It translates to CAISVNSYEQYF.

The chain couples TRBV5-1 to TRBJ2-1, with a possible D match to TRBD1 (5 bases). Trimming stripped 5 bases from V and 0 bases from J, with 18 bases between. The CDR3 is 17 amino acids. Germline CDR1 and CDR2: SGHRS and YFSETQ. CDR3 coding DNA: TGCGCCAGCAGTAAAGGGGCAGGGTCGGGCTCCTACAATGAGCAGTTCTTC. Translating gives CASSKGAGSGSYNEQFF.

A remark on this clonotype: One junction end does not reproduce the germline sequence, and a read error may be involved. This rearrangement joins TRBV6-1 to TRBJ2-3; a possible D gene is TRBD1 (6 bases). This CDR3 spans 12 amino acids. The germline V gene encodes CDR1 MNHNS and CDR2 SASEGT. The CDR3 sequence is CAGKRDTDTLYF. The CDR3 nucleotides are TGTGCCGGCAAAAGGGACACAGATACGCTGTATTTC.

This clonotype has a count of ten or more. DNA of the CDR3: TGTGCCAGCAGCTTAGTAGCGGGAGGGCCTGGCGGGGAGCTGTTTTTT. It is translated as CASSLVAGGPGGELFF. The V call is TRBV7-2, the J call TRBJ2-2, with 11 positions matching TRBD2. Losses at the gene ends were 1 base for V and 7 bases for J; bases not matched to a gene: 5. CDR1 is SGHTA and CDR2 is FQGNSA in the germline V gene. This CDR3 is built from 16 residues.

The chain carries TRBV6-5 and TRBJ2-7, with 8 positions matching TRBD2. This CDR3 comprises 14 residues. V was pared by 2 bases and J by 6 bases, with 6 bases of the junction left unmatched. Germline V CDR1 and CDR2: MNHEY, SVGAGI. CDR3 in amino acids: CASSYSGGGREQYF. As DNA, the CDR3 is TGTGCCAGCAGTTACAGTGGCGGGGGGCGCGAGCAGTACTTC.

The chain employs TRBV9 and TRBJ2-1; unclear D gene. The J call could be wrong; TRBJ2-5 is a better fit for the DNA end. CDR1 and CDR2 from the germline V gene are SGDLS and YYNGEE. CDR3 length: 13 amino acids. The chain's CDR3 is CASSVVFGETQYF. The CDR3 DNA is TGTGCCAGCAGCGTAGTTTTTGGAGAGACCCAGTACTTC.

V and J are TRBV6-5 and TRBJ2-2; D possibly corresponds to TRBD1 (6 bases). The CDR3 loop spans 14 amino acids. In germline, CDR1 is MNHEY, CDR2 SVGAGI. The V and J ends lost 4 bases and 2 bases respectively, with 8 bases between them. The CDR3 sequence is CASSWTVNTGELFF. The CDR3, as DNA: TGTGCCAGCAGTTGGACAGTTAACACCGGGGAGCTGTTTTTT.

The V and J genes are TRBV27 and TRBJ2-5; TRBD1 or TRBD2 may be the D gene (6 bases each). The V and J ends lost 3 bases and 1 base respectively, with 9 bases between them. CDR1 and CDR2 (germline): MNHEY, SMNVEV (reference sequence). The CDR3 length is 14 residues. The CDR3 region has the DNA TGTGCCAGCAGTTTCACGGGGGCCCAAGAGACCCAGTACTTC. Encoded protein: CASSFTGAQETQYF.

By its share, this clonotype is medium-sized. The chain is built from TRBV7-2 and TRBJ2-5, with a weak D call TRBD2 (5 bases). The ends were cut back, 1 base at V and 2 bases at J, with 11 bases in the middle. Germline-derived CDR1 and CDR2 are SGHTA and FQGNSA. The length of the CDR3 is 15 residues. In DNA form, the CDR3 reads TGTGCCAGCAGCTTAGTACGCGGGTATCAAGAGACCCAGTACTTC. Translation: CASSLVRGYQETQYF. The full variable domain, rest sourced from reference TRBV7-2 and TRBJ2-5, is GAGVSQSPSNKVTEKGKDVELRCDPISGHTALYWYRQSLGQGLEFLIYFQGNSAPDKSGLPSDRFSAERTGGSVSTLTIQRTQQEDSAVYLCASSLVRGYQETQYFGPGTRLLVL.